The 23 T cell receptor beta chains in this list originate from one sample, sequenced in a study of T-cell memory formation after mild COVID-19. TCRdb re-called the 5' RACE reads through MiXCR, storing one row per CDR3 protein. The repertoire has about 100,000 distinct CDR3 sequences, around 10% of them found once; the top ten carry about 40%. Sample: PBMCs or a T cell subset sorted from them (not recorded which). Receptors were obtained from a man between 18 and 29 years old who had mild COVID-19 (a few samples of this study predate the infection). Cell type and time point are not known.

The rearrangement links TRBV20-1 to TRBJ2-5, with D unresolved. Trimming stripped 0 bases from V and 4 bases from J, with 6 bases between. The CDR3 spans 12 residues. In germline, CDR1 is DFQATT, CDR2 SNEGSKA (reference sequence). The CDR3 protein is CSAREPPETQYF. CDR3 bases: TGCAGTGCTAGAGAACCACCAGAGACCCAGTACTTC.

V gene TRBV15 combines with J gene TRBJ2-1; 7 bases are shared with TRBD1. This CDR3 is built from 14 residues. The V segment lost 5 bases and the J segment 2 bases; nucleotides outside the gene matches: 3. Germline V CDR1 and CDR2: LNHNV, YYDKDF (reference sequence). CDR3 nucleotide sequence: TGTGCCACCAGCCGACAGGGAGCCTACAATGAGCAGTTCTTC. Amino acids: CATSRQGAYNEQFF.

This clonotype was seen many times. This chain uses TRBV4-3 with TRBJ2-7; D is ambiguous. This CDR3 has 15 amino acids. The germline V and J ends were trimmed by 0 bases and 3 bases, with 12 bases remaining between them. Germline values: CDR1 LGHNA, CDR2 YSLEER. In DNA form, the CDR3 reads TGCGCCAGCAGCCAAGAGCGGAGTCCATACTACGAGCAGTACTTC. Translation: CASSQERSPYYEQYF.

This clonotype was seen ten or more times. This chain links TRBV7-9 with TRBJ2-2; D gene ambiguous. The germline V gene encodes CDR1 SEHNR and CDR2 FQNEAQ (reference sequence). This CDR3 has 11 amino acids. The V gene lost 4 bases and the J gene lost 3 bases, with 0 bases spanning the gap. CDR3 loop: CASSYTGELFF. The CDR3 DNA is TGTGCCAGCAGCTACACCGGGGAGCTGTTTTTT.

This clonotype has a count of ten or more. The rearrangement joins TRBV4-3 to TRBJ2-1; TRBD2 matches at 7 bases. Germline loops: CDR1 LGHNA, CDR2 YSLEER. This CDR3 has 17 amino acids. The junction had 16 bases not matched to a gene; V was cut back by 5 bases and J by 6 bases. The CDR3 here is CASSGGRRLAATNEQFF. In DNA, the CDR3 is TGCGCCAGCAGCGGAGGCAGGAGGCTAGCGGCTACCAATGAGCAGTTCTTC.

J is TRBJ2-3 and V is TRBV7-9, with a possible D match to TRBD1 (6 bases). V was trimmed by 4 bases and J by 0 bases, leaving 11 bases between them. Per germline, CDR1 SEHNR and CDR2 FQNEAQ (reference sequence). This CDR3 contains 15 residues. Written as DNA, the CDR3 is TGTGCCAGCAGCTACGACAGGAGAAGCACAGATACGCAGTATTTT. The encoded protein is CASSYDRRSTDTQYF. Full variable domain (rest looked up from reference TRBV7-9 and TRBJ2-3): DTGVSQNPRHKITKRGQNVTFRCDPISEHNRLYWYRQTLGQGPEFLTYFQNEAQLEKSRLLSDRFSAERPKGSFSTLEIQRTEQGDSAMYLCASSYDRRSTDTQYFGPGTRLTVL.

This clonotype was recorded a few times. Written as DNA, the CDR3 is TGTGCCAGCAGCGCCCCCGGGACAGGGAGCACCGGGGAGCTGTTTTTT. Its translation: CASSAPGTGSTGELFF. J is TRBJ2-2 and V is TRBV7-9; 9 bases align to TRBD1. This CDR3 region has 16 residues. The germline CDR1 and CDR2 sequences are SEHNR and FQNEAQ (reference sequence). The ends lost 5 bases at V and 4 bases at J; junction bases unmatched: 8.

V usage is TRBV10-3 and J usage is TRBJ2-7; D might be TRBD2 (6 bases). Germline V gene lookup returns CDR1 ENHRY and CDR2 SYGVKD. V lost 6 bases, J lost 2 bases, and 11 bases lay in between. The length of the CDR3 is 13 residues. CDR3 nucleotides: TGTGCCATCAGGGGGGGAGGAACCTACGAGCAGTACTTC. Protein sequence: CAIRGGGTYEQYF.

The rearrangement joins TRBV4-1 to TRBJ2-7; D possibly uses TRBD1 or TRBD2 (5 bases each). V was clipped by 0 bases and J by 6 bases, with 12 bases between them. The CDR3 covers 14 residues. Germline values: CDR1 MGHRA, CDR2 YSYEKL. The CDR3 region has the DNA TGCGCCAGCAGCCAAGAAGTGGGACGGGCCGAGCAGTACGTC. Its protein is CASSQEVGRAEQYV.

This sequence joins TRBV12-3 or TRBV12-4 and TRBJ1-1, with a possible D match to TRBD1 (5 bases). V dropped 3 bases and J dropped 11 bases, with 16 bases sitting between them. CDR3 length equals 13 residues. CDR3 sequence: CASSLWGQKSAFF. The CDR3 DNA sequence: TGTGCCAGCAGTTTGTGGGGCCAGAAGTCTGCTTTCTTT.

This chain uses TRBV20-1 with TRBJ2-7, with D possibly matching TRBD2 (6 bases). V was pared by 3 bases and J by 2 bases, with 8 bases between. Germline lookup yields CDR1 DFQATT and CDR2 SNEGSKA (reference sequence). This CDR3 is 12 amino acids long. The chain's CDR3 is CSASGLPYEQYF. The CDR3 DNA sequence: TGCAGTGCTAGCGGACTACCCTACGAGCAGTACTTC.

The CDR3 DNA sequence: TGTGCCAGCAGTTGGGCCACGGGTTACGAGCAGTACTTC. As protein: CASSWATGYEQYF. The rearrangement joins TRBV27 to TRBJ2-7; D gene unclear. CDR1 and CDR2 (germline): MNHEY, SMNVEV (reference sequence). Trimming took off 4 bases at V and 4 bases at J, with 11 bases between the two ends. The CDR3 covers 13 residues.

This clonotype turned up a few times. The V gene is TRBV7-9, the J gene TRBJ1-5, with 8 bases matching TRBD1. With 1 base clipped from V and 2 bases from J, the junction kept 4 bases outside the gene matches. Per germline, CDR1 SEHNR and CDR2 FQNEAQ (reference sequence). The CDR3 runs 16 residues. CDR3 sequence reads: CASSLVSTGGNQPQHF. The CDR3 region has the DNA TGTGCCAGCAGCTTAGTCTCGACAGGGGGCAATCAGCCCCAGCATTTT.

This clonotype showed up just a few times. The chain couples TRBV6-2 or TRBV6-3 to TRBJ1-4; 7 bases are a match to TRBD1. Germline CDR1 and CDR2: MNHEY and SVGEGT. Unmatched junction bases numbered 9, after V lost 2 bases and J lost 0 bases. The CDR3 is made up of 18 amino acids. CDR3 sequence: CASSYGTASPATNEKLFF. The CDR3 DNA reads TGTGCCAGCAGTTACGGGACAGCGTCACCTGCAACTAATGAAAAACTGTTTTTT.

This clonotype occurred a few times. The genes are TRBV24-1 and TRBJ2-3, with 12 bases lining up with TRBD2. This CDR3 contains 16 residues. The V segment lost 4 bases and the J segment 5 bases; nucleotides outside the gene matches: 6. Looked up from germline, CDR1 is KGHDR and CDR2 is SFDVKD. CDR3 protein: CATSDPTSGGVDTQYF. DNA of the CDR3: TGTGCCACCAGTGACCCGACTAGCGGGGGCGTAGATACGCAGTATTTT.

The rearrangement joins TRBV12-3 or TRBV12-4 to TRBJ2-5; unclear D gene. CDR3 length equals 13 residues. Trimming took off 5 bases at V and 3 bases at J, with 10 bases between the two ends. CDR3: CASSTSGEETQYF. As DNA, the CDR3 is TGTGCCAGCAGTACGTCAGGCGAAGAGACCCAGTACTTC.

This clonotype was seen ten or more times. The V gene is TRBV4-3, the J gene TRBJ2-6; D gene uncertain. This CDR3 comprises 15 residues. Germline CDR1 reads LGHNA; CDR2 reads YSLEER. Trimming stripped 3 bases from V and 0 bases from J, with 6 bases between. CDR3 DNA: TGCGCCAGCAGCCACAGGATCTCTGGGGCCAACGTCCTGACTTTC. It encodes CASSHRISGANVLTF.

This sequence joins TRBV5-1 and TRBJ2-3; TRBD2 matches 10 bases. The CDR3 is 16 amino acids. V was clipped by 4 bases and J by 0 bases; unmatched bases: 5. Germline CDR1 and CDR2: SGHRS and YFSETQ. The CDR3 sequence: CASSPKLAGSTDTQYF. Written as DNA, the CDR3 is TGCGCCAGCAGCCCGAAACTAGCGGGAAGCACAGATACGCAGTATTTT.

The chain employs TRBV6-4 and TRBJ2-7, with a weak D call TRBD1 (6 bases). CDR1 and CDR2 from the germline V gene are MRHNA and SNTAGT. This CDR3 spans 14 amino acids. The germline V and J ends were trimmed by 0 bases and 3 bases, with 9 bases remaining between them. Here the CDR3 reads CASSDSGQSYEQYV. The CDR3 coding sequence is TGTGCCAGCAGTGACTCGGGACAAAGCTACGAGCAGTACGTC.

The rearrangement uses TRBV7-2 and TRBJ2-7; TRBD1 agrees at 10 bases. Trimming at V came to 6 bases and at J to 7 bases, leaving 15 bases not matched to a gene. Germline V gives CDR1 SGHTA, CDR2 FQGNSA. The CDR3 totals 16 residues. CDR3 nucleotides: TGTGCCAGCAGAGACGCCGGGACAGGGGTTATGGGGGAGCAGTACTTC. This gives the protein CASRDAGTGVMGEQYF.

The CDR3 DNA reads as TGTGCCAGTTCGAGGGGGGGCTCCTCCTACGAGCAGTACTTC. Its protein product is CASSRGGSSYEQYF. This chain links TRBV7-6 with TRBJ2-7; a possible D gene is TRBD2 (7 bases). The V and J ends lost 9 bases and 0 bases respectively, with 15 bases between them. The CDR3 runs to 14 residues. Germline CDR1 and CDR2: SGHVS and FNYEAQ.

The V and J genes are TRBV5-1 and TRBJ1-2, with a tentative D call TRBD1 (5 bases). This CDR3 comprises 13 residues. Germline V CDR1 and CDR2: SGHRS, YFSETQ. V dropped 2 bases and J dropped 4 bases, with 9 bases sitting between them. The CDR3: CASSFQGGYGYTF. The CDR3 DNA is TGCGCCAGCAGCTTCCAGGGAGGCTATGGCTACACCTTC.

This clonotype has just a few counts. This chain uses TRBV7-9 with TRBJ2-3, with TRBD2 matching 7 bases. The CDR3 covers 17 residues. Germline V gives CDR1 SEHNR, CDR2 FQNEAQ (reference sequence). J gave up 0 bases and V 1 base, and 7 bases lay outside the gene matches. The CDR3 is CASSLEAGITSTDTQYF. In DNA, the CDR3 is TGTGCCAGCAGCTTAGAAGCGGGAATAACTAGCACAGATACGCAGTATTTT.